This T cell receptor beta chain comes out of a study of OX40 agonist ivuxolimab in advanced cancers. Study-level results: At 0.1-3.0 mg/kg, partial responders had clonal expansion among the lowest observed.

TCRdb's table, derived via immunoSEQ multiplex PCR, lists solely in-frame clones and lacks some. This sample has 60,000 to 90,000 clones; less than 85% occur once, and the top ten carry 0.4% to 0.5%. As regards this clone: Antigen unknown.

The V gene's germline CDR1 is MNHEY and CDR2 SMNVEV (reference sequence). J gave up 4 bases and V 3 bases, and 6 bases lay outside the gene matches. The CDR3 runs to 15 residues. The sequence came from an adult with an advanced solid tumor such as melanoma, head and neck, liver or kidney cancer. The chain carries TRBV27 and TRBJ1-5; 7 positions agree with TRBD1. The sequencing here drew on CD4+ or CD8+ T cells sorted from blood, taken in a trial of the OX40 agonist ivuxolimab. CDR3 residues: CASSFDYRGNQPQHF. As DNA, the CDR3 is TGTGCCAGCAGTTTTGACTACAGGGGAAATCAGCCCCAGCATTTT.